The rows below give T cell receptor beta chains drawn from one sample of a study of cytomegalovirus exposure and HLA in healthy donors. This table comes from immunoSEQ multiplex PCR, and its TCRdb copy is limited to in-frame clones, with some not included. This table has roughly 69,000 clones, more than 75% appearing once. The sequenced material came from PBMCs. The receptors derive from a man aged 18 to 29 in good health and CMV-seronegative. CDR3s include the opening cysteine and the closing phenylalanine or tryptophan. A D gene is named only where the DNA matches it firmly. Clone size is stated in some rows and not others, as once, few, many or a class when expanded.

V gene,clone size,J gene,D gene,CDR3 protein,CDR3 DNA
TRBV7-3,.,TRBJ2-2,.,CASSLNPAGELFF,TGTGCCAGCAGCTTAAATCCAGCCGGGGAGCTGTTTTTT
TRBV29-1,.,TRBJ2-5,.,CSVAGESRTQYF,TGCAGCGTTGCAGGGGAGAGTCGGACCCAGTACTTC
TRBV6-5,once,TRBJ1-2,TRBD1,CASGGTGSNYGYTF,TGTGCCAGCGGCGGGACAGGGAGTAACTATGGCTACACCTTC
TRBV9,.,TRBJ1-2,.,CASSPPGINYGYTF,TGTGCCAGCAGCCCCCCGGGAATAAACTATGGCTACACCTTC
TRBV5-1,.,TRBJ2-1,.,CASSLANNEQFF,TGCGCCAGCAGCTTGGCCAACAATGAGCAGTTCTTC
TRBV7-9,.,TRBJ2-2,TRBD1,CASSLARGGIGELFF,TGTGCCAGCAGCTTAGCTCGAGGGGGCATCGGGGAGCTGTTTTTT
TRBV4-3,.,TRBJ2-3,.,CASSHRQGSDTQYF,TGCGCCAGCAGCCATAGGCAGGGATCCGATACGCAGTATTTT
TRBV30,once,TRBJ2-7,.,CAWGGGGFSLSYEQYF,TGTGCCTGGGGAGGAGGAGGATTCTCTCTATCCTACGAGCAGTACTTC
TRBV2,few,TRBJ2-6,TRBD1,CASSIQGTGANVLTF,TGTGCCAGCAGTATACAGGGGACTGGGGCCAACGTCCTGACTTTC
TRBV9,once,TRBJ1-5,TRBD1,CASSVDGTALRPQHF,TGTGCCAGCAGCGTAGATGGGACAGCTCTCAGGCCCCAGCATTTT
TRBV7-7,.,TRBJ1-2,.,CASSSGGGSSIYTF,TGTGCCAGCAGCTCGGGTGGAGGTTCTAGTATCTACACCTTC
TRBV5-1,.,TRBJ2-1,.,CASSLVGRSYNEQFF,TGCGCCAGCAGCTTGGTGGGCCGCTCCTACAATGAGCAGTTCTTC
TRBV5-4,few,TRBJ1-4,TRBD1,CASSLGPGQANEKLFF,TGTGCCAGCAGCTTGGGACCGGGACAGGCAAATGAAAAACTGTTTTTT
TRBV19,.,TRBJ2-2,.,CASSPGAYTGELFF,TGTGCCAGTAGTCCAGGGGCCTACACCGGGGAGCTGTTTTTT
TRBV7-3,.,TRBJ1-5,TRBD1,CASSGTGYQPQHF,TGTGCCAGCAGCGGGACAGGGTATCAGCCCCAGCATTTT
TRBV27,.,TRBJ2-1,TRBD2,CASSSRPGLAGEFF,TGTGCCAGCAGTTCCCGCCCTGGACTAGCGGGGGAGTTCTTC
TRBV4-2,.,TRBJ1-3,TRBD1,CASSQAYPGGWPGNTIYF,TGTGCCAGCAGCCAAGCATACCCAGGGGGATGGCCCGGAAACACCATATATTTT
TRBV27,.,TRBJ2-1,TRBD2,CASSLSGTSLYNEQFF,TGTGCCAGCAGTTTATCCGGGACTAGCTTGTACAATGAGCAGTTCTTC
TRBV2,.,TRBJ2-3,TRBD1,CASTLGGRGTTDTQYF,TGTGCCAGCACCCTAGGGGGCAGGGGAACGACAGATACGCAGTATTTT
TRBV11-2,.,TRBJ2-3,.,CASSLSAESTQYF,TGTGCCAGCAGCTTAAGCGCCGAGTCTACGCAGTATTTT
TRBV6-1,few,TRBJ1-6,TRBD1,CASSRQGENSPLHF,TGTGCCAGCAGCCGGCAGGGGGAGAATTCACCCCTCCACTTT
TRBV5-7,.,TRBJ2-7,TRBD1,CASSLGQGIYEQYF,TGTGCCAGCAGCTTGGGACAGGGGATCTACGAGCAGTACTTC
TRBV6-1,.,TRBJ1-4,.,CASSVEGEEELFF,TGTGCCAGCAGTGTAGAGGGGGAAGAAGAACTGTTTTTT
TRBV30,.,TRBJ1-4,TRBD1,CAWSEDRVGEKLFF,TGTGCCTGGAGCGAGGACAGGGTCGGGGAAAAACTGTTTTTT
TRBV6-5,.,TRBJ1-2,TRBD1,CASSVGQGLGGYTF,TGTGCCAGCAGCGTCGGACAGGGGCTAGGTGGCTACACCTTC
TRBV7-9,once,TRBJ2-2,TRBD1,CASSLPGWDRNTGELFF,TGTGCCAGCAGCTTGCCGGGTTGGGACAGGAACACCGGGGAGCTGTTTTTT
TRBV6-1,.,TRBJ2-1,.,CASSVLAPNSYNEQFF,TGTGCCAGCAGTGTACTAGCCCCTAATTCCTACAATGAGCAGTTCTTC
TRBV30,.,TRBJ2-2,.,CAWSQTGEAGELFF,TGTGCCTGGAGCCAAACAGGGGAGGCCGGGGAGCTGTTTTTT
TRBV25-1,.,TRBJ1-1,.,CASTKGGNTEAFF,TGTGCCAGCACCAAGGGAGGGAACACTGAAGCTTTCTTT
TRBV19,.,TRBJ1-1,.,CASSPQGVAEAFF,TGTGCCAGTAGCCCACAGGGTGTAGCTGAAGCTTTCTTT
TRBV29-1,.,TRBJ2-3,TRBD1,CSVQGVGTDTQYF,TGCAGCGTTCAGGGGGTGGGCACAGATACGCAGTATTTT
TRBV19,.,TRBJ2-7,TRBD1,CASSSGQGRLSYEQYF,TGTGCCAGTAGTTCGGGACAGGGGCGACTCTCCTACGAGCAGTACTTC
TRBV11-2,few,TRBJ1-1,TRBD1,CASSLDSGRRQGNTEAFF,TGTGCCAGCAGCTTAGATTCGGGGAGGAGACAGGGGAACACTGAAGCTTTCTTT
TRBV4-2,.,TRBJ2-3,TRBD2,CASSQDTGGGAPDTQYF,TGTGCCAGCAGCCAAGATACCGGCGGGGGGGCCCCAGATACGCAGTATTTT
TRBV7-9,medium-sized,TRBJ1-5,.,CASSLAERPQHF,TGTGCCAGCAGCTTAGCGGAGCGGCCCCAGCATTTT
TRBV15,.,TRBJ2-5,TRBD2,CATRRGGSETQYF,TGTGCCACCAGACGCGGGGGGTCTGAGACCCAGTACTTC
TRBV9,.,TRBJ2-5,TRBD2,CASSFGTKETQYF,TGTGCCAGCAGCTTCGGGACTAAAGAGACCCAGTACTTC
TRBV4-1,medium-sized,TRBJ1-4,.,CASSHQGWVGEKLFF,TGCGCCAGCAGCCATCAGGGATGGGTTGGAGAAAAACTGTTTTTT
TRBV27,.,TRBJ1-5,.,CASSQAGSPPQHF,TGTGCCAGCAGTCAGGCAGGCAGCCCTCCTCAGCATTTT
TRBV7-2,.,TRBJ2-3,TRBD2,CASLKRGGLPSTDTQYF,TGTGCCAGCCTTAAGCGGGGGGGCCTTCCTAGCACAGATACGCAGTATTTT
TRBV6-1,.,TRBJ2-2,.,CASSPQDANTGELFF,TGTGCCAGCAGCCCCCAGGATGCGAACACCGGGGAGCTGTTTTTT
TRBV28,.,TRBJ1-2,.,CASSFGKNNYGYTF,TGTGCCAGCAGTTTCGGGAAGAATAACTATGGCTACACCTTC
TRBV7-2,once,TRBJ2-3,TRBD2,CASSLVPLGLAGGPDTQYF,TGTGCCAGCAGCTTAGTCCCCCTAGGACTAGCGGGGGGGCCAGATACGCAGTATTTT
TRBV30,.,TRBJ2-7,TRBD1,CAWSRGLSYEQYF,TGTGCCTGGAGTAGGGGGCTTTCCTACGAGCAGTACTTC
TRBV6-4,.,TRBJ2-1,TRBD2,CASSDFSGGNEQFF,TGTGCCAGCAGTGACTTTAGCGGGGGTAATGAGCAGTTCTTC
TRBV4-1,.,TRBJ2-3,TRBD2,CASSQDLLVGAGGTDTQYF,TGCGCCAGCAGCCAAGATCTTCTCGTAGGGGCGGGGGGCACAGATACGCAGTATTTT
TRBV15,.,TRBJ2-5,.,CATSRDPRGKETQYF,TGTGCCACCAGCAGAGACCCCCGGGGGAAAGAGACCCAGTACTTC
TRBV7-3,.,TRBJ2-1,.,CASSPQGLYNEQFF,TGTGCCAGCAGCCCGCAGGGACTTTACAATGAGCAGTTCTTC
TRBV5-4,.,TRBJ1-1,.,CASSLQRGMNTEAFF,TGTGCCAGCAGCTTGCAACGAGGAATGAACACTGAAGCTTTCTTT
TRBV28,.,TRBJ1-6,.,CASSLRVTSYNSPLHF,TGTGCCAGCAGTCTCAGGGTAACCTCCTATAATTCACCCCTCCACTTT
TRBV9,.,TRBJ1-3,.,CASSVQTGTRGPSGNTIYF,TGTGCCAGCAGCGTACAAACCGGGACAAGGGGCCCCTCTGGAAACACCATATATTTT
TRBV4-2,.,TRBJ1-2,.,CASSQDVLDWGYTF,TGTGCCAGCAGCCAAGATGTCCTTGACTGGGGCTACACCTTC
TRBV5-6,.,TRBJ2-1,TRBD2,CFIGSGGSSYNEQFF,TGCTTTATTGGGAGCGGGGGGAGCTCCTACAATGAGCAGTTCTTC
TRBV18,.,TRBJ1-2,.,CASSPLDRSGYTF,TGTGCCAGCTCACCCCTGGACAGATCCGGCTACACCTTC
TRBV27,.,TRBJ1-1,.,CASSLGSRVANTEAFF,TGTGCCAGCAGTTTAGGGTCCAGGGTAGCGAACACTGAAGCTTTCTTT
TRBV29-1,few,TRBJ2-1,TRBD2,CSAQTSGAYNEQFF,TGCAGCGCTCAGACTAGCGGGGCCTACAATGAGCAGTTCTTC
TRBV5-4,.,TRBJ1-1,TRBD1,CASRGTTGVITGAFF,TGTGCCAGCAGAGGGACAACAGGGGTGATCACTGGAGCTTTCTTT
TRBV29-1,.,TRBJ1-6,TRBD1,CSVGTGGNSPLHF,TGCAGCGTCGGGACAGGGGGTAATTCACCCCTCCACTTT
TRBV6-1,few,TRBJ1-1,TRBD1,CATTQRDRGTEAFF,TGTGCCACCACCCAGAGGGACAGGGGCACTGAAGCTTTCTTT